What follows is one TCR beta chain and its context. This entry belongs to a study of blood T cell repertoires in COVID-19. Study details: COVID-19 samples from acute and convalescent phases originated in the United States, Italy and Spain. PBMCs, B-cell-depleted T cells, or T cells provided the cDNA or gDNA that made up the material.

Original processing methods: Estimation of nucleated cell counts was performed using reference gene primer amplification. Some clones are missing from TCRdb's copy, which holds only in-frame ones; the method was immunoSEQ multiplex PCR. V, J and clone size derive from that table, while D and trimming were established from the DNA sequence. The repertoire holds 170,000 or so clones, with roughly four fifths as singletons. The clonotype comes from a human donor in a cohort sampled during active COVID-19. The source material was peripheral blood.

The DNA for the CDR3 is TGTGCCAGCAGCTTCGACAGGGGGCGGGGGAACACTGAAGCTTTCTTT. The encoded protein is CASSFDRGRGNTEAFF. The rearrangement links TRBV7-9 to TRBJ1-1, with TRBD1 identical over 10 bases. The CDR3 spans 16 residues. In germline, CDR1 is SEHNR, CDR2 FQNEAQ (reference sequence). The junction had 5 bases not matched to a gene; V was cut back by 3 bases and J by 1 base.